Detailed here is one T cell receptor (beta chain). Its antigen specificity is not known. The input lacks base qualities; no much larger clone sits a single base away. The germline V gene gives CDR1 as SNHLY and CDR2 as FYNNEI. Counted from cysteine to phenylalanine, this CDR3 has 13 amino acids. Only the CDR3 part of the read is kept: 39 bases, read in frame from the first base. V is reduced by 7 bases and J by 2 bases, leaving a spacing of 12 bases between them. The data were obtained in a study of T-cell memory formation after mild COVID-19 (dated by TCRdb to the early 2020s). Notes on the research overall: TCR sequence clusters from the two donors were largely donor specific. T-cell clones expanding and contracting after mild COVID-19 in a couple of donors were tracked by longitudinal TCRalpha and TCRbeta repertoire sequencing. The cohort comprised two young, previously healthy adult volunteers, one female and one male.

Sequencing was carried out with an Illumina NovaSeq 6000. cDNA libraries for TCRalpha and TCRbeta were prepared by 5'RACE using constant-segment primers, with sample barcodes and unique molecular identifiers added. RNA was extracted from every sample with Trizol reagent. Libraries were amplified in two PCR steps, with a second sample barcode and Illumina TruSeq adapters added in the second step. Sequencing of libraries was performed on an Illumina NovaSeq with 2 x 150 bp paired-end reads. As for the authors' bioinformatics: Demultiplexing of reads and collapsing into UMI-guided consensus sequences were performed with migec v1.2.7. Using mixcr v2.1.11, the UMI consensuses were aligned to TRA and TRB V and J templates and assembled into clonotypes. Clonotypes were classified as expanded or contracted when called significant by both edgeR and NoisET, with noise models trained on biological replicates. For edgeR calls, the cutoffs were a false discovery rate-adjusted p below 0.01 and a log2 fold-change threshold of 1. As an exploratory analysis of dynamics, PCA with hierarchical clustering was applied to max-normalized trajectories of the 1000 most abundant clonotypes. Each responding clone was given a CD4 or CD8 phenotype based on the CD4+ and CD8+ repertoires, which had been sequenced separately. TCRdb reworked the public reads: Q25 trimming with fastp, MiXCR clone assembly, productive beta chains retained. CDR3 protein sequences are deduplicated, and each keeps its most common genes and DNA. TCRdb's processing, not the authors' own work, is the source of the V and J calls. This sample lists under 200,000 distinct CDR3 sequences; roughly a third were detected once. Jointly, the top ten make up about 11% of the sample.

Broader findings and caveats from the paper: Only a couple of mild cases were covered in the study, and larger cohorts including severe cases with pre-infection samples were considered necessary. Contracting CD4+ clones turned up mainly in the CM and EM memory subsets, whereas EMRA was where CD8+ clones were enriched. Whether the second-wave clones peaking on day 37 were SARS-CoV-2 specific was not confirmed. Some responding clones were found in pre-infection memory, which suggests that pre-existing cross-reactive memory T cells took part in the SARS-CoV-2 response. Balanced CD4/CD8 phenotypes were observed for clones contracting from day 15 to 85, whereas a bias towards CD4+ was observed for a second wave of clones expanding from day 15 to 37.

Ficoll-Paque density gradient centrifugation was used to isolate PBMCs. This sequence uses TRBV2 and TRBJ2-7; the D gene lacks a confident call. The receptor was isolated from an adult woman who had mild COVID-19 (a few samples of this study predate the infection). The sample titles of this study are shuffled in the database, so cell type and time point are left out; the donor was told from shared clones. Sequenced: PBMCs or a T cell subset sorted from them (not recorded which). The CDR3 corresponds to CASNHPGAYEQYF. The DNA reads as follows: TGTGCCAGCAACCACCCAGGCGCCTACGAGCAGTACTTC.